The clone carrying this TCR beta chain was seen just once. Its cognate antigen is unknown. Other DNA sequences from this sample encode an identical CDR3 as well. Assay used: immunoSEQ multiplex PCR; TCRdb lists only in-frame clones, some missing. The sample contains 200,000 to 300,000 clones, roughly four fifths of which appear only once. Thawed PBMCs were FACS-sorted into unstimulated CD4+CD25+CD127- regulatory T cells, CD4+CD25- non-regulatory cells, CD4 and CD8 cells. The data originate from a study of Tregs in tolerant kidney transplant recipients. The study's findings and limits: Biological reproducibility was not directly addressed in this study. The small number of patients limits these findings pending further validation.

The clonotype originates from a human donor in good health. Material: CD4+ T cells from blood.

The CDR3 coding sequence is TGTGCCAGCAGCTTAAGCCTGGGGGAGACCCAGTACTTC. It codes for CASSLSLGETQYF. This sequence joins TRBV7-3 and TRBJ2-5, with unresolved D. Germline lookup yields CDR1 SGHTA and CDR2 FQGTGA. The CDR3 is 13 residues long. Trimming took 1 base from V and 5 from J, leaving 8 bases between them.